This T cell receptor (beta chain) was retrieved from a study of blood T cell repertoires in COVID-19 (dated by TCRdb to 2020 to 2022). About the full investigation: Samples from collaborators originated in the United States, Italy and Spain and spanned both the acute and convalescent phases of COVID-19. The prospective study material was composed of cDNA or gDNA derived from T cells, B-cell-depleted T cells, or PBMCs. Subjects who had been exposed to COVID-19, were actively infected with it, or had recovered from it provided the deeply sampled blood TCRbeta repertoires that made up the dataset. The repertoires were made available in a free public database intended to serve as a resource for research on the immune response to SARS-CoV-2. The samples were drawn from two sources: the first 160 participants of the ongoing ImmuneRACE study, and over 950 subjects contributed by 6 global collaborators. A de-identified subject ID, COVID-19 status, age in years and sex were almost always included in the sample metadata. Where available, HLA class I and class II types were obtained from metadata supplied by the sample provider rather than from assay-based typing.

The collaborating institutions used their own protocols to collect whole blood in K2EDTA tubes. For TCRbeta analysis, collaborator samples were shipped as frozen whole blood, as isolated PBMCs, or as DNA extracted from either sample type. General conclusions and limits of the study: Clinical and demographic metadata were provided uncurated, with the amount varying by source and participant.

The germline V gene gives CDR1 as SGHTA and CDR2 as FQGNSA. V drops 2 bases and J drops 12 bases, leaving 19 bases in between. There are 14 amino acids in the CDR3, from cysteine to phenylalanine inclusive. Just the 42-base CDR3 DNA is kept, in frame starting at base 1. This clone was detected a few times. The antigen it binds to is not known. It has no much larger one-base neighbor in the sample; base qualities were not kept. TCRbeta CDR3 regions were amplified from genomic DNA using the immunoSEQ Assay, a bias-controlled multiplex PCR. In the original analysis: Within the assay, amplification of reference gene primers was used to estimate how many nucleated cells each sample contained. Sequence reads were collapsed and filtered to measure the absolute abundance of every unique TCRbeta CDR3 rearrangement. For each sample, productive Simpson clonality was calculated as the square root of Simpson's diversity index across productive rearrangements. TCRdb carries this immuneACCESS record with in-frame sequences only. Its versions omit some clonotypes, under half of them owing to an unresolved V gene in the studies checked, with the rest unexplained. D and trimming were read from the DNA, whereas the V and J calls and clone size are those reported in that table. For this sample there are under 140,000 clones; around 74% appear just once. The ten largest make up 6% to 8.5% of the sample.

This TCR was sampled from a woman aged 55-75 years with acute or convalescent COVID-19. Material for sequencing was peripheral blood. In this chain, TRBV7-2 is recombined with TRBJ2-5, with the D gene too uncertain to name. The CDR3 loop reads CASSLRGSKDTEYF. The sequenced DNA is TGTGCCAGCAGCTTAAGAGGTAGCAAGGATACGGAGTACTTC.